This entry lists 24 T cell receptor beta chains sequenced from one sample in a study of beta chain features in type 1 diabetes. These receptors lack a known antigen. Every bit of the isolated RNA underwent reverse transcription, so sequencing read expressed TCRB transcripts. Sequencing was performed with immunoSEQ multiplex PCR; in TCRdb, only in-frame clones are kept and a portion is missing. The data show 600,000 to 750,000 clones, roughly 12% seen once. The study's findings and limits: All four CD4+ subsets from Type 1 diabetes patients carried moderately but significantly shorter TCRB CDR3s.

The specimen sequenced was naive CD4+ T cells from blood. Every receptor here comes from a man aged 25 to 45 with type 1 diabetes.

The V call is TRBV6-6, the J call TRBJ2-1; a possible D gene is TRBD1 (7 bases). From germline, CDR1 is MNHNY and CDR2 SVGAGI (reference sequence). The CDR3 runs 14 residues. The germline V and J ends were trimmed by 8 bases and 0 bases, with 11 bases remaining between them. The DNA for the CDR3 is TGTGCCAGCCGCCAGGGGGGCTCCTACAATGAGCAGTTCTTC. This gives the protein CASRQGGSYNEQFF.

A few counts support this clone. The chain recombines TRBV7-2 with TRBJ1-6, with a tentative D call TRBD1 (5 bases). CDR3 length equals 15 residues. V lost 2 bases and J lost 9, with 14 bases in between. Germline CDR1 and CDR2: SGHTA and FQGNSA. In nucleotides, the CDR3 is TGTGCCAGCAGCTTAAGTGCAGGGTTGCGTTCACCCCTCCACTTT. This codes for CASSLSAGLRSPLHF.

This clone was seen only a few times. The CDR3 DNA reads TGTGCCAGCAACTTTGGACAGGGAGAGACCCAGTACTTC. It translates to CASNFGQGETQYF. The J gene is TRBJ2-5, the V gene TRBV9, with TRBD1 matching over 8 bases. The V gene's germline CDR1 is SGDLS and CDR2 YYNGEE. J gave up 4 bases and V 6 bases, and 5 bases lay outside the gene matches. The CDR3 contains 13 residues.

This clone has only a few counts. This chain uses TRBV30 with TRBJ1-6; D is undetermined. Germline assignment: CDR1 GTSNPN and CDR2 SVGIG (reference sequence). The CDR3 consists of 15 residues. V was clipped by 3 bases and J by 5 bases, with 14 bases between them. The CDR3 sequence: CAWREPGTNNSPLHF. The CDR3 nucleotides read TGTGCCTGGAGGGAACCGGGAACTAATAATTCACCCCTCCACTTT.

The sample holds a few counts of this clone. The J gene is TRBJ2-7, the V gene TRBV21-1. TRBV21-1 is assigned pseudogene status. The length of the CDR3 is 10 residues. The CDR3 sequence is CASSKELQLF. CDR3 in DNA: TGTGCCAGCAGCAAGGAGTTACAGCTCTTC.

The chain combines TRBV27 with TRBJ2-5; D not resolved. V gave up 0 bases and J gave up 5 bases, with 13 bases separating them. The germline V gene encodes CDR1 MNHEY and CDR2 SMNVEV (reference sequence). This CDR3 contains 15 residues. This CDR3 is CASSLSDVGRETQYF. DNA of the CDR3: TGTGCCAGCAGTTTATCTGACGTGGGCCGGGAGACCCAGTACTTC.

The V gene is TRBV5-6, the J gene TRBJ2-5; D unresolved. Germline V gene data show CDR1 as SGHDT and CDR2 as YYEEEE. CDR3 length: 12 residues. V lost 4 bases, J lost 5 bases, and 9 bases lay in between. The CDR3 DNA reads TGTGCCAGCAGCCCAAGGGTCGAGACCCAGTACTTC. Translation: CASSPRVETQYF.

The chain combines TRBV9 with TRBJ2-3; 7 bases are a match to TRBD2. Germline V gene lookup returns CDR1 SGDLS and CDR2 YYNGEE. This CDR3 region has 17 residues. V dropped 2 bases and J dropped 2; count of bases not matched to a gene: 11. The CDR3 is CASSVAGESLLTDTQYF. CDR3 DNA sequence: TGTGCCAGCAGCGTGGCGGGGGAGAGCCTACTCACAGATACGCAGTATTTT.

With regard to this clone: Other DNA sequences from this sample encode an identical CDR3 as well. The chain couples TRBV5-1 to TRBJ2-5; 8 nucleotides agree with TRBD1. This CDR3 is 14 amino acids long. Germline V gene sequence: CDR1 SGHRS, CDR2 YFSETQ. V lost 1 base and J lost 1; bases outside the gene matches: 0. CDR3 sequence reads: CASSLTGGQETQYF. CDR3 DNA sequence: TGCGCCAGCAGCTTGACAGGGGGCCAAGAGACCCAGTACTTC.

This clone was observed a handful of times. The chain couples TRBV9 to TRBJ2-3; D is unresolved. V was cut by 4 bases and J by 5 bases, with 17 bases left in between. This CDR3 is 15 amino acids long. Germline V CDR1 and CDR2: SGDLS, YYNGEE. The CDR3 spells CASSPFLEDQDTQYF. DNA of the CDR3: TGTGCCAGCAGCCCCTTCCTAGAGGACCAAGATACGCAGTATTTT.

This clone appeared once. J is TRBJ2-3 and V is TRBV4-3, with 8 positions matching TRBD1. V shed 1 base and J 2 bases; nucleotides not matched to a gene: 2. Germline CDR1 reads LGHNA; CDR2 reads YSLEER. This CDR3 is 15 amino acids long. The chain's CDR3 is CASSQAGGYTDTQYF. The CDR3 DNA is TGCGCCAGCAGCCAAGCAGGGGGCTACACAGATACGCAGTATTTT.

There are a few counts of this clone. Other DNA sequences from this sample encode an identical CDR3 as well. The chain links TRBV2 to TRBJ2-7; D call uncertain. Germline V gene lookup returns CDR1 SNHLY and CDR2 FYNNEI. The CDR3 length is 11 residues. The germline V and J ends were trimmed by 6 bases and 3 bases, with 6 bases remaining between them. The CDR3 sequence is CASRGFYEQYF. Written as DNA, the CDR3 is TGTGCCAGCAGAGGGTTCTACGAGCAGTACTTC.

The rearrangement uses TRBV27 and TRBJ1-4; D unresolved. The CDR3 extends over 13 amino acids. The V gene lost 1 base and the J gene lost 7 bases, with 7 bases spanning the gap. Germline CDR1 reads MNHEY; CDR2 reads SMNVEV (reference sequence). The CDR3 reads CASSLFRGEKLFF. The CDR3 bases are TGTGCCAGCAGTTTATTTCGGGGTGAAAAACTGTTTTTT.

This clone was detected a few times. This chain links TRBV7-2 with TRBJ1-2, with D possibly TRBD1 on 5 matching bases. Germline values: CDR1 SGHTA, CDR2 FQGNSA. The CDR3 sequence is 13 residues long. The germline V and J ends were trimmed by 5 bases and 6 bases, with 13 bases remaining between them. CDR3 DNA sequence: TGTGCCAGCAGCCAGGGCAGGGCTAATGGCTACACCTTC. This encodes CASSQGRANGYTF.

The chain is built from TRBV7-9 and TRBJ1-5; 10 bases agree with TRBD1. The ends lost 1 base at V and 7 bases at J; junction bases unmatched: 10. CDR1 and CDR2 from the germline V gene are SEHNR and FQNEAQ (reference sequence). This CDR3 is 17 amino acids long. CDR3 amino acids: CASSLGGAGQGIQPQHF. CDR3 DNA sequence: TGTGCCAGCAGCTTAGGGGGTGCGGGACAGGGGATCCAGCCCCAGCATTTT.

Only a few counts were recorded for this clone. V is TRBV5-1 and J is TRBJ1-4; tentatively, D is TRBD1 (5 bases). CDR1 and CDR2 (germline): SGHRS, YFSETQ. V shed 2 bases and J shed 6 bases, with 11 bases lying between them. CDR3 size: 14 residues. Written as DNA, the CDR3 is TGCGCCAGCAGCTTTCAGGGAAGGGATGAAAAACTGTTTTTT. Translated, it gives CASSFQGRDEKLFF. The variable domain in full, completed from reference TRBV5-1 and TRBJ1-4, reads KAGVTQTPRYLIKTRGQQVTLSCSPISGHRSVSWYQQTPGQGLQFLFEYFSETQRNKGNFPGRFSGRQFSNSRSEMNVSTLELGDSALYLCASSFQGRDEKLFFGSGTQLSVL.

The rearrangement uses TRBV19 and TRBJ2-5; D is perhaps TRBD2 (6 bases). CDR3 length equals 13 residues. Germline CDR1 LNHDA, CDR2 SQIVND (reference sequence). V was shortened by 5 bases and J by 5 bases, with 12 bases between the two germline ends. The CDR3 is CASSLGGTETQYF. In nucleotides, the CDR3 is TGTGCCAGTAGTCTTGGGGGGACCGAGACCCAGTACTTC.

This clone has just a few counts. This chain connects TRBV6-1 to TRBJ1-1; a possible D gene is TRBD1 (5 bases). Germline V gene data show CDR1 as MNHNS and CDR2 as SASEGT. V lost 4 bases, J lost 2 bases, and 11 bases lay in between. CDR3 length: 14 residues. The CDR3 region is CASSAVRVNTEAFF. CDR3 coding DNA: TGTGCCAGCAGTGCGGTCAGGGTTAACACTGAAGCTTTCTTT.

This clone has a handful of counts. This CDR3 reads CASSFRDRDEKLFF. The CDR3 bases are TGTGCCAGCAGTTTCCGGGACAGAGATGAAAAACTGTTTTTT. The chain couples TRBV7-2 to TRBJ1-4, with TRBD1 identical over 7 bases. CDR3 length equals 14 residues. Trimming at V came to 6 bases and at J to 6 bases, leaving 7 bases not matched to a gene. Germline V gene sequence: CDR1 SGHTA, CDR2 FQGNSA.

CDR3 in DNA: TGTGCCAGCACAGGATCCTACAATGAGCAGTTCTTC. It translates to CASTGSYNEQFF. The chain recombines TRBV28 with TRBJ2-1; D uncertain. The V gene lost 7 bases and the J gene lost 1 base, with 5 bases spanning the gap. The length of the CDR3 is 12 residues. The germline gives CDR1 MDHEN, CDR2 SYDVKM.

This clone has just a few counts. This chain uses TRBV7-2 with TRBJ2-5, with 10 bases fitting TRBD1. The germline CDR1 and CDR2 sequences are SGHTA and FQGNSA. The V gene end was trimmed by 1 base and the J gene end by 1 base; junction bases not matched to a gene: 3. The CDR3 runs to 16 residues. CDR3 in DNA: TGTGCCAGCAGCTTAGGACAGGGGGCGGCCCAAGAGACCCAGTACTTC. Protein sequence: CASSLGQGAAQETQYF.

Note on this clone: A read error may account for a junction end that differs from germline. This rearrangement joins TRBV28 to TRBJ2-1; either TRBD1 or TRBD2 may fit D (5 bases each). CDR1 MDHEN and CDR2 SYDVKM come from the germline V gene. The CDR3 covers 11 residues. CDR3 nucleotides: TGTGCCAGCAGGGCCCGGGACGTTCAGCTCTTC. This gives the protein CASRARDVQLF.

This chain uses TRBV27 with TRBJ1-1; D is perhaps TRBD1 (6 bases). The CDR3 covers 15 residues. Trimming left V 1 base short and J 5 bases short, with 14 bases between. Germline V gene sequence: CDR1 MNHEY, CDR2 SMNVEV (reference sequence). The CDR3 is CASSLYWRGKTEAFF. The CDR3 DNA follows: TGTGCCAGCAGTTTATATTGGAGGGGGAAAACTGAAGCTTTCTTT.

This clone has more than one count but fewer than ten. The J gene is TRBJ2-6, the V gene TRBV29-1; tentatively, D is TRBD1 (5 bases). Trimming removed 7 bases from V and 2 bases from J, with 12 bases in between. Germline V CDR1 and CDR2: SQVTM, ANQGSEA. The CDR3 is 14 residues long. The CDR3: CSASGKAGANVLTF. CDR3 sequence (DNA): TGCAGCGCTTCAGGGAAGGCTGGGGCCAACGTCCTGACTTTC.